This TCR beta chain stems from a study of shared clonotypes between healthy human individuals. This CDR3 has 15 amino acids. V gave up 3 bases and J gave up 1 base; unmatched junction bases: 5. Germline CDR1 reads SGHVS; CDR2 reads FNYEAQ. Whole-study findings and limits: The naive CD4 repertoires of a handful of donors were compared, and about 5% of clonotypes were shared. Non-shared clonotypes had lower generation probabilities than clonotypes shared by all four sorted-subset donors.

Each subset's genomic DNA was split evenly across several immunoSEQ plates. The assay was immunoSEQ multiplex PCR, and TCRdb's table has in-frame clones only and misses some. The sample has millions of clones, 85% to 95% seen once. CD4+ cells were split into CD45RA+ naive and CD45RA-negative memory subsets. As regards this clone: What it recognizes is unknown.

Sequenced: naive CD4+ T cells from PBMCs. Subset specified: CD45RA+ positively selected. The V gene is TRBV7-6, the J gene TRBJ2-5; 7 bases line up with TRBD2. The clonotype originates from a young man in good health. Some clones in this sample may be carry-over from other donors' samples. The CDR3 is CASSLTSPPQETQYF. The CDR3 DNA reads TGTGCCAGCAGCTTGACTAGCCCACCCCAAGAGACCCAGTACTTC.